This entry lists 24 T cell receptor beta chains sequenced from one sample in a study of spatial heterogeneity in lung cancer. TCRdb ran MiXCR on the 5' RACE reads and lists one entry per CDR3 protein. The data show over 9,500 distinct CDR3 sequences, roughly 3.6% seen once. As to time point: sample taken at primary tumor resection. Whole RNA came from tumor, nontumor lung or frozen PBMC and was sequenced without being sorted. The sample was PBMCs, taken at surgery. The receptors stem from a female donor with early-stage non-small cell lung cancer.

This clonotype was observed a handful of times. This beta chain lies outside the target of a library built for alpha chains; its clone size means little. The chain couples TRBV6-2 or TRBV6-3 to TRBJ2-7; tentatively, D is TRBD2 (6 bases). Trimming left V 8 bases short and J 2 bases short, with 13 bases between. CDR1 is MNHEY and CDR2 is SVGEGT in the germline V gene. This CDR3 has 13 amino acids. Here the CDR3 reads CASLRAGTYEQYF. The CDR3 DNA reads TGTGCCAGCTTGAGGGCGGGAACCTACGAGCAGTACTTC.

In this sample, this clonotype turned up a few times. This beta chain slipped into a library made for alpha chains as a stray read, so its size is not meaningful. This chain links TRBV20-1 with TRBJ1-2; 7 bases align to TRBD1. CDR3 size: 14 residues. Trimming took 6 bases from V and 2 from J; bases not matched to a gene: 9. The germline V gene has CDR1 DFQATT and CDR2 SNEGSKA (reference sequence). The CDR3 nucleotides read TGCAGTGCCCTATCGACAGGGCTCAACTATGGCTACACCTTC. It yields the protein CSALSTGLNYGYTF.

Turning to this clonotype: Little can be read into the size of this beta chain, an off-target read in a library designed for alpha chains. V and J are TRBV29-1 and TRBJ1-1; TRBD1 matches 11 bases. With V trimmed by 7 bases and J by 0 bases, 1 base remained unmatched. Germline values: CDR1 SQVTM, CDR2 ANQGSEA. The CDR3 has 13 residues. The CDR3 loop is CSGTGGLNTEAFF. The CDR3 DNA follows: TGCAGCGGGACAGGGGGCCTGAACACTGAAGCTTTCTTT.

This clonotype has a count of ten or more. This beta chain appears as a stray read in a library generated for alpha chains; its size is not informative. This chain connects TRBV20-1 to TRBJ2-3, with TRBD2 as a possible D gene (5 bases). Looked up from germline, CDR1 is DFQATT and CDR2 is SNEGSKA (reference sequence). V was trimmed by 0 bases and J by 2 bases, leaving 12 bases between them. This CDR3 region has 15 residues. The CDR3 reads CSARDGGRPTDTQYF. The CDR3 nucleotides read TGCAGTGCTAGAGATGGAGGCCGCCCCACAGATACGCAGTATTTT.

This clonotype was seen a handful of times. Since it is a stray read in a library aimed at alpha chains, this beta chain has a size that is not meaningful. This chain joins TRBV25-1 and TRBJ2-3; D is unresolved. Trimming removed 6 bases from V and 2 bases from J, with 12 bases in between. Germline V gives CDR1 MGHDK, CDR2 SYGVNS. The CDR3 is 14 amino acids. CDR3 sequence reads: CASRGWQLTDTQYF. CDR3 nucleotide sequence: TGTGCCAGCAGAGGGTGGCAGCTCACAGATACGCAGTATTTT. Complete variable domain (other parts from reference TRBV25-1 and TRBJ2-3): EADIYQTPRYLVIGTGKKITLECSQTMGHDKMYWYQQDPGMELHLIHYSYGVNSTEKGDLSSESTVSRIRTEHFPLTLESARPSHTSQYLCASRGWQLTDTQYFGPGTRLTVL.

This clonotype was seen at least ten times. Found in a library prepared for alpha chains, this beta chain is an off-target read, and its abundance has little meaning. V gene TRBV7-2 combines with J gene TRBJ1-5; D is possibly TRBD1 (6 bases). V gave up 4 bases and J gave up 3 bases, with 13 bases separating them. The germline V gene encodes CDR1 SGHTA and CDR2 FQGNSA. There are 15 residues in the CDR3. The CDR3 here is CASSSYRAPNQPQHF. The CDR3, as DNA: TGTGCCAGCAGCTCATACAGGGCGCCCAATCAGCCCCAGCATTTT.

With regard to this clonotype: In a library made to pick up alpha chains, this beta chain is a stray read with a size that means little. V and J are TRBV11-2 and TRBJ2-3, with D uncertain. V was clipped by 0 bases and J by 6 bases, with 10 bases between them. The CDR3 is 14 amino acids. Looked up from germline, CDR1 is SGHAT and CDR2 is FQNNGV. The CDR3 region has the DNA TGTGCCAGCAGCTTAGATCGTCTATCGGATACGCAGTATTTT. This sequence encodes CASSLDRLSDTQYF.

In its sample, this clonotype was seen many times. A library made for alpha chains picked up this beta chain off target, so its size means little. The V call is TRBV3-1, the J call TRBJ2-7; 10 bases fit TRBD2. The V and J ends lost 1 base and 4 bases, in that order; junction bases with no gene match: 4. CDR1 and CDR2 (germline): LGHDT, YNNKEL (reference sequence). CDR3 size: 15 residues. CDR3 sequence (DNA): TGTGCCAGCAGCCAAGCCTCTAGCGGGAGTTACGAGCAGTACTTC. Translated: CASSQASSGSYEQYF.

This clonotype has at least ten counts. Within a library made for alpha chains, this beta chain is off target, and its count is uninformative. CDR3 sequence reads: CASSPPGGDLSYEQYF. The CDR3 DNA is TGTGCCAGCAGTCCTCCCGGGGGGGACCTCTCCTACGAGCAGTACTTC. This chain joins TRBV25-1 and TRBJ2-7; 8 nucleotides match TRBD2. The J segment lost 0 bases and the V segment lost 5 bases, leaving 9 bases of the junction unmatched. Germline V gives CDR1 MGHDK, CDR2 SYGVNS. The CDR3 runs 16 residues.

There are many counts of this clonotype. This beta chain turned up in a library designed for alpha chains; as an off-target read, its abundance says little. V gene TRBV7-8 combines with J gene TRBJ2-7, with 8 bases lining up with TRBD2. Per germline, CDR1 SGHVS and CDR2 FQNEAQ. J lost 3 bases, V lost 5 bases, and 6 bases had no gene match. The CDR3 sequence is 14 residues long. Here the CDR3 DNA reads TGTGCCAGCAGCACCGGACTAGCCCGCTACGAGCAGTACTTC. Translating gives CASSTGLARYEQYF.

This clonotype was detected ten times or more. This beta chain is a stray sequence in a library constructed for alpha chains; its clone size is not meaningful. The V call is TRBV14, the J call TRBJ1-1, with D hard to call. With 0 bases removed from V and 6 bases from J, the gap between germline ends came to 8 bases. The CDR3 has 13 residues. The V gene's germline CDR1 is SGHDN and CDR2 FVKESK. The CDR3 sequence: CASSQDRLSEAFF. The CDR3, as DNA: TGTGCCAGCAGCCAAGACAGGCTATCTGAAGCTTTCTTT.

About this clonotype itself: This beta chain represents an off-target read in a library built for alpha chains; its size is of limited meaning. V and J are TRBV4-2 and TRBJ2-1; D unresolved. Per the germline V gene, CDR1 is LGHNA and CDR2 is YNFKEQ. V lost 4 bases and J 0 bases, leaving 7 bases between the germline ends. The CDR3 is 14 residues long. The CDR3 loop reads CASSPGDSYNEQFF. Written as DNA, the CDR3 is TGTGCCAGCAGCCCTGGGGACTCCTACAATGAGCAGTTCTTC.

This clonotype was detected many times. Little can be read into the size of this beta chain, an off-target read in a library designed for alpha chains. CDR3 amino acids: CASSYISSGRADTQYF. The CDR3 region has the DNA TGTGCCAGCAGTTACATCTCTAGCGGGAGAGCAGATACGCAGTATTTT. This sequence joins TRBV6-2 or TRBV6-3 and TRBJ2-3; 10 positions match TRBD2. Per germline, CDR1 MNHEY and CDR2 SVGEGT. V shed 2 bases, J shed 4 bases, and the junction held 6 bases outside the gene matches. This CDR3 is built from 16 residues.

This clonotype has ten or more counts. A library made for alpha chains picked up this beta chain off target, so its size means little. The chain recombines TRBV27 with TRBJ1-5; the D gene is possibly TRBD1 (5 bases). Germline CDR1 is MNHEY and CDR2 is SMNVEV (reference sequence). The CDR3 contains 14 residues. Between the trimmed V and J ends, which lost 10 bases and 1 base, there was a span of 14 bases. The CDR3 spells CATREAGSNQPQHF. The CDR3 DNA sequence: TGTGCCACGCGAGAGGCAGGGAGCAATCAGCCCCAGCATTTT.

This clonotype was detected ten times or more. Little can be read into the size of this beta chain, an off-target read in a library designed for alpha chains. The rearrangement joins TRBV19 to TRBJ2-3; 7 bases fit TRBD2. Germline V gene data show CDR1 as LNHDA and CDR2 as SQIVND (reference sequence). J gave up 2 bases and V 4 bases, and 6 bases lay outside the gene matches. CDR3 length: 15 amino acids. The CDR3 sequence is CASSTGLVVTDTQYF. The CDR3 DNA reads TGTGCCAGTAGTACCGGACTAGTCGTCACAGATACGCAGTATTTT.

This clonotype came up many times. This beta chain is an off-target read within a library intended for alpha chains, so its frequency means little. V and J are TRBV15 and TRBJ1-6; D is undetermined. Per the germline V gene, CDR1 is LNHNV and CDR2 is YYDKDF (reference sequence). The CDR3 is 13 amino acids. The V end was cut by 0 bases, the J end by 13 bases, with 10 bases between. The CDR3 nucleotides read TGTGCCACCAGCAGAGATCTCCTGTTCCCCCTCCACTTT. Translating it yields CATSRDLLFPLHF.

This clonotype was seen ten or more times. This beta chain appears as a stray read in a library generated for alpha chains; its size is not informative. The chain combines TRBV6-2 or TRBV6-3 with TRBJ2-7; D gene unclear. V was cut by 2 bases and J by 1 base, with 3 bases left in between. The germline V gene has CDR1 MNHEY and CDR2 SVGEGT. This CDR3 region has 12 residues. The CDR3 reads CASSYPSYEQYF. The CDR3 nucleotides are TGTGCCAGCAGTTACCCATCCTACGAGCAGTACTTC.

Regarding this clonotype: Being off target in a library aimed at alpha chains, this beta chain has a size of little meaning. The gene calls are TRBV9 and TRBJ1-6; TRBD1 is a possible D gene (6 bases). Germline values: CDR1 SGDLS, CDR2 YYNGEE. Trimming cost V 3 bases and J 12 bases, with 16 bases left between them. This CDR3 has 14 amino acids. The CDR3 region is CASSEYRDIGPLHF. The CDR3, as DNA: TGTGCCAGCAGCGAATACCGGGACATCGGACCCCTCCACTTT.

This clonotype was recorded many times. This beta chain is an unintended read in a library built for alpha chains; its size means little. V is TRBV7-2 and J is TRBJ2-7; D is unclear. Germline V gene data show CDR1 as SGHTA and CDR2 as FQGNSA. V was trimmed by 3 bases and J by 2 bases, leaving 8 bases between them. The CDR3 covers 13 residues. The CDR3 nucleotides are TGTGCCAGCAGCTTGGGCGGTACCTACGAGCAGTACTTC. Translated, it gives CASSLGGTYEQYF.

This clonotype has a count of ten or more. Since it is a stray read in a library aimed at alpha chains, this beta chain has a size that is not meaningful. The chain has TRBV15 and TRBJ2-1, with D tentatively TRBD1 (6 bases). Trimming shortened V by 9 bases and J by 3 bases, and 12 bases separated the two germline ends. The CDR3 totals 13 residues. The germline V gene encodes CDR1 LNHNV and CDR2 YYDKDF (reference sequence). The CDR3 bases are TGTGCCACGAGGTGGGACATCTACAATGAGCAGTTCTTC. It codes for CATRWDIYNEQFF.

This clonotype was recorded at least ten times. This beta chain came through as a stray read in a library set up for alpha chains, and its size says little. The chain recombines TRBV28 with TRBJ1-2; 7 bases fit TRBD1. Germline CDR1 and CDR2: MDHEN and SYDVKM. The CDR3 is 15 amino acids. V shed 5 bases and J 4 bases; nucleotides not matched to a gene: 10. The CDR3 sequence is CASSVSYRGGYGYTF. For the CDR3, the DNA is TGTGCCAGCAGTGTCTCCTACAGGGGTGGCTATGGCTACACCTTC.

The sample holds a few counts of this clonotype. The limits of the CDR3 on the DNA are not certain, so only TCRdb's listed CDR3 is given. This beta chain turned up in a library designed for alpha chains; as an off-target read, its abundance says little. The chain employs TRBV20-1 and TRBJ1-2; the table's TRBD1 call for D was not verified on the DNA. Germline assignment: CDR1 DFQATT and CDR2 SNEGSKA (reference sequence). Including both end residues, the CDR3 is 21 amino acids long. CDR3 sequence: CSVGAASTSAVLEKGGYGYTF.

This clonotype was counted many times. This beta chain was picked up by a library intended for alpha chains and is off target, so its count carries little meaning. The chain links TRBV3-1 to TRBJ2-3; possibly TRBD1 for D (5 bases). V lost 1 base, J lost 3 bases, and 11 bases lay in between. Germline V gene sequence: CDR1 LGHDT, CDR2 YNNKEL (reference sequence). CDR3 length: 15 amino acids. The CDR3 loop reads CASSQGQWLTDTQYF. The CDR3 DNA reads TGTGCCAGCAGCCAAGGACAGTGGTTAACAGATACGCAGTATTTT.

Notes on this clonotype: This beta chain was picked up by a library intended for alpha chains and is off target, so its count carries little meaning. The chain combines TRBV29-1 with TRBJ2-7; 7 nucleotides line up with TRBD1. V trimming: 5 bases; J trimming: 0 bases; junction bases outside the gene matches: 7. There are 14 residues in the CDR3. The germline gives CDR1 SQVTM, CDR2 ANQGSEA. CDR3 loop: CSVTRGTSSYEQYF. For the CDR3, the DNA is TGCAGCGTTACCAGGGGGACGAGCTCCTACGAGCAGTACTTC.